Listed here are 2 T cell receptor beta chains from one sample, sequenced in a study of T cell responses to AZD1222 COVID-19 vaccine. Using immunoSEQ multiplex PCR, the repertoire was profiled, and TCRdb retains in-frame clones only, with some absent. The sample holds some 92,000 clones, 90% to 95% seen once. The starting material was peripheral blood, obtained on day 0 of AZD1222 vaccination. These receptor sequences come from an adult in good health.

The rearrangement uses TRBV5-1 and TRBJ2-4; tentative D call: TRBD2 (5 bases). Per the germline V gene, CDR1 is SGHRS and CDR2 is YFSETQ. The CDR3 covers 16 residues. V lost 3 bases and J lost 1, with 14 bases in between. CDR3: CASSSPGSGAKNIQYF. The DNA of the CDR3 is TGCGCCAGCAGCTCACCCGGGTCGGGGGCCAAAAACATTCAGTACTTC.

Concerning this clone: Other nucleotide sequences from this sample produce the same CDR3. The chain joins TRBV9 to TRBJ1-1; D is ambiguous. V dropped 0 bases and J dropped 5 bases, with 5 bases sitting between them. Germline-derived CDR1 and CDR2 are SGDLS and YYNGEE. The CDR3 runs 12 residues. The CDR3, as DNA: TGTGCCAGCAGCGTAGGGGGAACTGAAGCTTTCTTT. Amino acid sequence: CASSVGGTEAFF.